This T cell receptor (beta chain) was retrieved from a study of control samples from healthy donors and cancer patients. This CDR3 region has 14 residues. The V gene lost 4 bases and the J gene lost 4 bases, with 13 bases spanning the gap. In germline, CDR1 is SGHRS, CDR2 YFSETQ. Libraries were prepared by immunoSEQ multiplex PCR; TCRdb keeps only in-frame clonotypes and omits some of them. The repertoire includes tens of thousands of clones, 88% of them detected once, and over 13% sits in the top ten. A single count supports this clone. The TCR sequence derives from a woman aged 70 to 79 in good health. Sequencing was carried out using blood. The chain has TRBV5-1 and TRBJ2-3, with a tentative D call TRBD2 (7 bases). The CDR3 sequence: CASSRGASPDTQYF. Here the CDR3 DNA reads TGCGCCAGCAGCCGGGGGGCCTCTCCAGATACGCAGTATTTT.